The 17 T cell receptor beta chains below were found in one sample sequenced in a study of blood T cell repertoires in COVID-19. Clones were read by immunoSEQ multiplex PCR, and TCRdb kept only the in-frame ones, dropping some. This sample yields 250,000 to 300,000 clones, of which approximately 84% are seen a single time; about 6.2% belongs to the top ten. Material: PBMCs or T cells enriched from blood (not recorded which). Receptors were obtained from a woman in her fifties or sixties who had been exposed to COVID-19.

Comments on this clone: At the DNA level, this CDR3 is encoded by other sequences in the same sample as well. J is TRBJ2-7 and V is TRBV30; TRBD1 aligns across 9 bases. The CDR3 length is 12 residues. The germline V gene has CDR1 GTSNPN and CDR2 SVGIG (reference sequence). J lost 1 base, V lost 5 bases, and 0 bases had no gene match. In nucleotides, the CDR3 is TGTGCCTGGGGGACAGGGTCCTACGAGCAGTACTTC. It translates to CAWGTGSYEQYF.

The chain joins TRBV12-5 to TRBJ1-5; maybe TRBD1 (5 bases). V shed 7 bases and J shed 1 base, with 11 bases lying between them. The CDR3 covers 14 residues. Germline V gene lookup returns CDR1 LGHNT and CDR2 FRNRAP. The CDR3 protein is CASASGNSNQPQHF. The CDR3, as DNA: TGTGCTAGTGCGTCAGGGAACAGCAATCAGCCCCAGCATTTT.

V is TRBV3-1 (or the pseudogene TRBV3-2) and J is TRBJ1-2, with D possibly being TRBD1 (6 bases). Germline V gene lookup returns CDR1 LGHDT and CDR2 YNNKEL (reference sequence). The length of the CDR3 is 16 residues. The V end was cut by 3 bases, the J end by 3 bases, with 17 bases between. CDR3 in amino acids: CASSHPARDKDYGYTF. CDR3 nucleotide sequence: TGTGCCAGCAGCCACCCCGCGAGGGACAAGGACTATGGCTACACCTTC.

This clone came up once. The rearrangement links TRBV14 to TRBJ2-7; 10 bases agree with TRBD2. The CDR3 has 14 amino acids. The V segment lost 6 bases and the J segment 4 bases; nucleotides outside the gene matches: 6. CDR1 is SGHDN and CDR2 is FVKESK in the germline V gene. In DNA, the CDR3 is TGTGCCAGCAGGGTTAGCGGGGGGCCGTACGAGCAGTACTTC. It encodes CASRVSGGPYEQYF.

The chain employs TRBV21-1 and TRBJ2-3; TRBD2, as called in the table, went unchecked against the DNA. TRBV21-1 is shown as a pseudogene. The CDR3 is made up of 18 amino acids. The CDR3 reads CASSNWGGIPSSTDTQYF. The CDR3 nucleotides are TGTGCCAGCAGCAACTGGGGAGGGATCCCCTCTAGCACAGATACGCAGTATTTT.

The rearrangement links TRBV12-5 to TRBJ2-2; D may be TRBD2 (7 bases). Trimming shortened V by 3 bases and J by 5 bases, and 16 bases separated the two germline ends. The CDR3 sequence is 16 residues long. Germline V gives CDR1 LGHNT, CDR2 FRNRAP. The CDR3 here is CASGFSGGLGTGELFF. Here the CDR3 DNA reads TGTGCTAGTGGTTTTTCCGGGGGGCTGGGGACCGGGGAGCTGTTTTTT.

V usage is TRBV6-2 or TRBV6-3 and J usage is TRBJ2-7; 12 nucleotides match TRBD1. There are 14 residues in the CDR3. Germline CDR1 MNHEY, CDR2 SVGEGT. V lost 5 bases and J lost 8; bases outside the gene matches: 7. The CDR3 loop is CASSPGTGGFKQYF. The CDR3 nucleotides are TGTGCCAGCAGTCCCGGGACAGGGGGCTTTAAGCAGTACTTC.

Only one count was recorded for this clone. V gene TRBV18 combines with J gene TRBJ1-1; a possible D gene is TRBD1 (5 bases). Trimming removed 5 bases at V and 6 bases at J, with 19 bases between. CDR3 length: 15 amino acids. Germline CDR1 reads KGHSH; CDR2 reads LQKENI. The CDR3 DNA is TGTGCCAGCTCAACCTCCACAGGTAGTGGGGCTGAAGCTTTCTTT. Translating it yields CASSTSTGSGAEAFF.

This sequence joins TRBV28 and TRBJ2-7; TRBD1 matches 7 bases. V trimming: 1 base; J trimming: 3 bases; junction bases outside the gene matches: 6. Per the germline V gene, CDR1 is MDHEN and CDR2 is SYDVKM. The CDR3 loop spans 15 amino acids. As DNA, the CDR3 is TGTGCCAGCAGTTTATTCCGACAGGGTTACTACGAGCAGTACTTC. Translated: CASSLFRQGYYEQYF.

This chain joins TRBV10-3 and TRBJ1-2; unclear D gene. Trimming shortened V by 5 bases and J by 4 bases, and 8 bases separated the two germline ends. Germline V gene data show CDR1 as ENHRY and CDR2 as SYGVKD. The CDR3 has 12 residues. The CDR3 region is CAISYDTYGYTF. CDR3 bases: TGTGCCATCAGTTATGACACCTATGGCTACACCTTC.

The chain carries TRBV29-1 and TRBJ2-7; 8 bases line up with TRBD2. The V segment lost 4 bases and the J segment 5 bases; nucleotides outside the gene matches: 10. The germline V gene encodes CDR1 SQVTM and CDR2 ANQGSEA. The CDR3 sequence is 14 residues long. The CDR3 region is CSVGGGRFVHEQYF. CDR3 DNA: TGCAGCGTTGGCGGGGGGCGCTTTGTCCACGAGCAGTACTTC.

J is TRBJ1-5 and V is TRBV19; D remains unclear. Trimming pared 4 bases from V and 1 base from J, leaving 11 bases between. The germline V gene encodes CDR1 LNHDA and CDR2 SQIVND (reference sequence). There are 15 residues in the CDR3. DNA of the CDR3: TGTGCCAGTAGTAGAGGTTTAAGAAGCAATCAGCCCCAGCATTTT. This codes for CASSRGLRSNQPQHF.

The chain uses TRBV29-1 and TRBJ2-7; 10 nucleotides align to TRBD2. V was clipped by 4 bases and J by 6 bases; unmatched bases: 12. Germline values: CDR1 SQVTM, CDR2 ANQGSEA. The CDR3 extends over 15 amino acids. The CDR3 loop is CSVGVAGGYQSEQYF. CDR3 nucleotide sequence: TGCAGCGTTGGGGTAGCGGGGGGCTACCAGTCCGAGCAGTACTTC.

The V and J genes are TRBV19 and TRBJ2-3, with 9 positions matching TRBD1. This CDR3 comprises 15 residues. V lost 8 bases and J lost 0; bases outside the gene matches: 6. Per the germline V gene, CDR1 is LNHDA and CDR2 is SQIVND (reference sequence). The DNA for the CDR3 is TGTGCCAGTCGGGACAGGGCGGGGAGCACAGATACGCAGTATTTT. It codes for CASRDRAGSTDTQYF.

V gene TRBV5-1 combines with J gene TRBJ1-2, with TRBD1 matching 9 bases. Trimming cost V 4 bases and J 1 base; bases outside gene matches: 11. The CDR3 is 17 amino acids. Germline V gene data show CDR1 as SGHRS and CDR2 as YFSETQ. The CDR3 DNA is TGCGCCAGCAGCGCAATAGACCCGGGACAGGGTAACTATGGCTACACCTTC. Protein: CASSAIDPGQGNYGYTF.

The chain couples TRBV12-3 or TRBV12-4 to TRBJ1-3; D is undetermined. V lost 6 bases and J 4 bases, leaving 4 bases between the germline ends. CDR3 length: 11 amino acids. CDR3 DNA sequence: TGTGCCAGCAGCCAGGGAAACACCATATATTTT. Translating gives CASSQGNTIYF.

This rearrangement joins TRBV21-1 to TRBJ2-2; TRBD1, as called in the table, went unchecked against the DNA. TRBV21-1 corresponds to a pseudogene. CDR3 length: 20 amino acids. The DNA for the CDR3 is TGTGCCAGCAGCAAGGGGACCACAGGGGGCCCTGATTCCCTTCCCGGGGAGCTGTTTTTT. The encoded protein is CASSKGTTGGPDSLPGELFF.